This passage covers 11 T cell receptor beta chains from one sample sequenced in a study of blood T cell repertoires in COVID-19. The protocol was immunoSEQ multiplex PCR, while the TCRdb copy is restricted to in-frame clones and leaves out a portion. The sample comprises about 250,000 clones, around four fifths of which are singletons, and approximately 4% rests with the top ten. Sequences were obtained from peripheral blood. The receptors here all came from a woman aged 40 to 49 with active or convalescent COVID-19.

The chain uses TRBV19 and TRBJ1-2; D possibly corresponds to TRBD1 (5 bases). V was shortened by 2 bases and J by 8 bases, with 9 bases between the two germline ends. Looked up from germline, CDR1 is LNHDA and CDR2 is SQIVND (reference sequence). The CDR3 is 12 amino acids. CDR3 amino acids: CASSIQGRGYTF. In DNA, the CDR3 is TGTGCCAGTAGTATACAGGGTAGAGGCTACACCTTC.

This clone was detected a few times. CDR3 nucleotide sequence: TGTGCCAGCAGTACCAGTACAGGGGCGAACACTGAAGCTTTCTTT. Protein sequence: CASSTSTGANTEAFF. V usage is TRBV6-1 and J usage is TRBJ1-1, with 7 bases that match TRBD1. The J segment lost 1 base and the V segment lost 5 bases, leaving 7 bases of the junction unmatched. CDR1 is MNHNS, CDR2 SASEGT, per germline. There are 15 residues in the CDR3.

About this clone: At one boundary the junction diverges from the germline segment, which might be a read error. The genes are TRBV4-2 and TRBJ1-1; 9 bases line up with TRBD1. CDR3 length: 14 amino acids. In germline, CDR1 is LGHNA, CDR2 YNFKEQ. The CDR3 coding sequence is TGTGCCAGCAGCCAGGGGACAGGGAACTCTGAAGCTTTCTTT. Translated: CASSQGTGNSEAFF.

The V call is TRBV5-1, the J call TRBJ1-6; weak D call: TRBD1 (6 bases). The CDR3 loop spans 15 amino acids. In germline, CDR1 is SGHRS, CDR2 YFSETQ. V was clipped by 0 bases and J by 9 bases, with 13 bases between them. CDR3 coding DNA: TGCGCCAGCAGCTTGGGTCAGGGGAATAGTTCACCCCTCCACTTT. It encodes CASSLGQGNSSPLHF. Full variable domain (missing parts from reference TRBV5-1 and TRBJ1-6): KAGVTQTPRYLIKTRGQQVTLSCSPISGHRSVSWYQQTPGQGLQFLFEYFSETQRNKGNFPGRFSGRQFSNSRSEMNVSTLELGDSALYLCASSLGQGNSSPLHFGNGTRLTVT.

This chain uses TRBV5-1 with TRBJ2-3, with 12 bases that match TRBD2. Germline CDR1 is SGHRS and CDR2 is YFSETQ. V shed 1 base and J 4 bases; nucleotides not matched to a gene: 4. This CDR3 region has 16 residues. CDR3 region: CASSLLSSGGADTQYF. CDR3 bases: TGCGCCAGCAGCTTGCTTTCTAGCGGGGGGGCAGATACGCAGTATTTT.

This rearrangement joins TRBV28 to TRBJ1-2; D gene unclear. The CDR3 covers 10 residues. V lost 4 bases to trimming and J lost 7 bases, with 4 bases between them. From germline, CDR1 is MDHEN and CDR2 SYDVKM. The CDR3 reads CASSSVGYTF. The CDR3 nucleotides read TGTGCCAGCAGTTCGGTTGGCTACACCTTC.

The CDR3 reads CASSRGGSNYGYTF. The CDR3 DNA is TGTGCCAGCTCACGTGGGGGCTCGAACTATGGCTACACCTTC. V is TRBV18 and J is TRBJ1-2; D possibly corresponds to TRBD1 (6 bases). V lost 4 bases to trimming and J lost 2 bases, with 11 bases between them. Germline values: CDR1 KGHSH, CDR2 LQKENI. CDR3 length equals 14 residues.

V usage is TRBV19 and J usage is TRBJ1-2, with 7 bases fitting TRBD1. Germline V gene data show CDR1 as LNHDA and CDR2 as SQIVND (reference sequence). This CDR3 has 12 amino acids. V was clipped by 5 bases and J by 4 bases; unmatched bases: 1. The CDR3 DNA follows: TGTGCCAGTAGTCGGGACAGCTATGGCTACACCTTC. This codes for CASSRDSYGYTF.

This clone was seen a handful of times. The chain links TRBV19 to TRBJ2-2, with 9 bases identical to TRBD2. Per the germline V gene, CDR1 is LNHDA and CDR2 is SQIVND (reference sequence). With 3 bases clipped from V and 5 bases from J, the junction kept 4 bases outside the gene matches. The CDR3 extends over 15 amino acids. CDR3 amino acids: CASSIPGLATGELFF. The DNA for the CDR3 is TGTGCCAGTAGTATTCCGGGACTAGCTACCGGGGAGCTGTTTTTT.

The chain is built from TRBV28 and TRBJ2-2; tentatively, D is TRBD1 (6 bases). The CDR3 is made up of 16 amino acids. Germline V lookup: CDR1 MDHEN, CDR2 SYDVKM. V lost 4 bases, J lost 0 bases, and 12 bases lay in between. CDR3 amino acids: CASSSQGTSNTGELFF. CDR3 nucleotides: TGTGCCAGCAGTTCGCAGGGGACGTCGAACACCGGGGAGCTGTTTTTT.

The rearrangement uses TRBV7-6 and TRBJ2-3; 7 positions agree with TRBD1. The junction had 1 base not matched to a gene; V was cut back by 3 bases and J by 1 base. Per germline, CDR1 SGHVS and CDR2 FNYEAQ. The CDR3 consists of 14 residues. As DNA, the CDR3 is TGTGCCAGCAGCTTCGGACAGGGCACAGATACGCAGTATTTT. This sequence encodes CASSFGQGTDTQYF.